These 23 T cell receptor beta chains share one sample of origin, sequenced in a study of T cells expressing NK-cell markers. TCRdb reanalyzed the 5' RACE reads, giving one entry per CDR3 protein sequence and no DNA. This table lists a few hundred thousand distinct CDR3 sequences. The sequenced sample was blood T cells: a sorted CD56 or NKG2C T cell subset, CD4+ or CD8+ T cells, or bulk PBMC T cells (not recorded which). The receptors were gathered from a man aged 18 to 69 in good health.

V gene TRBV2 combines with J gene TRBJ1-4. CDR1 is SNHLY, CDR2 FYNNEI, per germline. This CDR3 is built from 14 residues. CDR3 residues: CASSDAGGVEKLFF. Using reference TRBV2 and TRBJ1-4 for the parts outside the CDR3, the full variable domain is EPEVTQTPSHQVTQMGQEVILRCVPISNHLYFYWYRQILGQKVEFLVSFYNNEISEKSEIFDDQFSVERPDGSNFTLKIRSTKLEDSAMYFCASSDAGGVEKLFFGSGTQLSVL.

The chain employs TRBV20-1 and TRBJ2-3; TCRdb gives TRBD1 as the D gene, but with no DNA this cannot be confirmed. This CDR3 region has 15 residues. In germline, CDR1 is DFQATT, CDR2 SNEGSKA (reference sequence). The CDR3: CSASKGRGEADTQYF.

The chain links TRBV15 to TRBJ1-2; TCRdb outputs TRBD1, but without DNA this stays unchecked. The germline CDR1 and CDR2 sequences are LNHNV and YYDKDF (reference sequence). This CDR3 is 13 amino acids long. CDR3 residues: CATSRARGDGYTF.

The V call is TRBV20-1, the J call TRBJ2-3; TCRdb reports TRBD2, a call that lacks DNA to check it against. The CDR3 runs 15 residues. Germline lookup yields CDR1 DFQATT and CDR2 SNEGSKA (reference sequence). The CDR3: CSARDFTSGGVTQYF.

J is TRBJ1-2 and V is TRBV2. Germline V lookup: CDR1 SNHLY, CDR2 FYNNEI. The CDR3 runs 12 residues. The CDR3 here is CASTARSWGYTF. The whole variable domain, filled in from reference TRBV2 and TRBJ1-2, reads EPEVTQTPSHQVTQMGQEVILRCVPISNHLYFYWYRQILGQKVEFLVSFYNNEISEKSEIFDDQFSVERPDGSNFTLKIRSTKLEDSAMYFCASTARSWGYTFGSGTRLTVV.

The chain has TRBV5-1 and TRBJ2-3; with no DNA, the TCRdb D assignment of TRBD2 cannot be verified. CDR3 length: 15 residues. Germline V lookup: CDR1 SGHRS, CDR2 YFSETQ. The CDR3 sequence: CASSRDGLWADTQYF.

The chain links TRBV3-1 to TRBJ2-7; absent DNA, TCRdb's TRBD1 call cannot be checked. The germline V gene encodes CDR1 LGHDT and CDR2 YNNKEL (reference sequence). This CDR3 spans 16 amino acids. CDR3 sequence: CASSPRDRGEGSEQYF.

V gene TRBV7-3 combines with J gene TRBJ2-5; checking the TCRdb D call of TRBD2 is not possible without DNA. Germline loops: CDR1 SGHTA, CDR2 FQGTGA. This CDR3 is built from 13 residues. CDR3 sequence reads: CASSKRGGETQYF.

This chain uses TRBV15 with TRBJ2-4; TCRdb's D call, TRBD2, is unchecked because there is no DNA. This CDR3 comprises 18 residues. Germline loops: CDR1 LNHNV, CDR2 YYDKDF (reference sequence). The CDR3 is CATSRDPPAVVTKNIQYF. The variable domain in full, with the rest retrieved from reference TRBV15 and TRBJ2-4, is DAMVIQNPRYQVTQFGKPVTLSCSQTLNHNVMYWYQQKSSQAPKLLFHYYDKDFNNEADTPDNFQSRRPNTSFCFLDIRSPGLGDTAMYLCATSRDPPAVVTKNIQYFGAGTRLSVL.

The chain couples TRBV11-1 to TRBJ2-7; the TCRdb call, TRBD1, lacks DNA for checking. This CDR3 spans 16 amino acids. Germline V gene data show CDR1 as SGHAT and CDR2 as FQDESV (reference sequence). The CDR3 sequence is CASSLEPGTGTYEQYF.

V and J are TRBV24-1 and TRBJ1-2. Germline V gene lookup returns CDR1 KGHDR and CDR2 SFDVKD. There are 12 residues in the CDR3. The CDR3 loop reads CATSAGGYGYTF.

J is TRBJ1-4 and V is TRBV7-2; TCRdb gives TRBD1 as the D gene, but with no DNA this cannot be confirmed. The CDR3 totals 12 residues. The germline V gene has CDR1 SGHTA and CDR2 FQGNSA. Here the CDR3 reads CASSRDREKLFF. Supplemented by reference TRBV7-2 and TRBJ1-4, the full variable domain reads GAGVSQSPSNKVTEKGKDVELRCDPISGHTALYWYRQSLGQGLEFLIYFQGNSAPDKSGLPSDRFSAERTGGSVSTLTIQRTQQEDSAVYLCASSRDREKLFFGSGTQLSVL.

The chain uses TRBV5-5 and TRBJ1-1; checking the TCRdb D call of TRBD1 is not possible without DNA. The CDR3 loop spans 15 amino acids. Looked up from germline, CDR1 is SGHKS and CDR2 is YYEKEE (reference sequence). CDR3 sequence reads: CASSSRTDRGTEAFF.

V usage is TRBV20-1 and J usage is TRBJ1-2; the TCRdb call, TRBD1, lacks DNA for checking. CDR1 is DFQATT, CDR2 SNEGSKA, per germline (reference sequence). The CDR3 length is 12 residues. The CDR3 region is CSASPGKGGYTF.

V usage is TRBV20-1 and J usage is TRBJ1-5; with no DNA, the TCRdb D assignment of TRBD1 cannot be verified. There are 15 residues in the CDR3. Germline CDR1 reads DFQATT; CDR2 reads SNEGSKA (reference sequence). The CDR3 reads CSARVAGQTHQPQHF.

The chain uses TRBV4-2 and TRBJ2-3; TCRdb's assignment of TRBD1 cannot be checked, as there is no DNA. The CDR3 runs to 15 residues. Germline V gives CDR1 LGHNA, CDR2 YNFKEQ. The CDR3 sequence is CASSQGSGASDTQYF.

This rearrangement joins TRBV20-1 to TRBJ1-2; TCRdb picks TRBD1, but there is no DNA to check that call. The CDR3 loop spans 14 amino acids. CDR1 is DFQATT and CDR2 is SNEGSKA in the germline V gene (reference sequence). CDR3 region: CSARGPIDGYGYTF.

J is TRBJ2-3 and V is TRBV28; TCRdb proposes TRBD1, but this gene call is untestable without DNA. This CDR3 spans 17 amino acids. Germline CDR1 and CDR2: MDHEN and SYDVKM. The CDR3 sequence is CASSLPPGGGAVDTQYF.

The V gene is TRBV6-1, the J gene TRBJ2-1; TCRdb lists TRBD1, though no DNA is available to test this call. Germline V gives CDR1 MNHNS, CDR2 SASEGT. This CDR3 comprises 15 residues. The CDR3: CASSPRGGGVNEQFF.

The chain joins TRBV12-3 or TRBV12-4 to TRBJ2-1; the D call from TCRdb, TRBD1, cannot be confirmed without DNA. There are 16 residues in the CDR3. The chain's CDR3 is CASRGNTGDSYNEQFF.

The chain employs TRBV5-1 and TRBJ2-3; lacking DNA, the TRBD1 call made by TCRdb goes unchecked. In germline, CDR1 is SGHRS, CDR2 YFSETQ. The CDR3 is 18 residues long. CDR3: CASASGPGQGKTGDTQYF.

The V and J genes are TRBV14 and TRBJ2-1; the D call of TRBD1 rests on TCRdb alone, since no DNA is present to check it. Germline lookup yields CDR1 SGHDN and CDR2 FVKESK. The CDR3 length is 15 residues. The CDR3 is CASSHRDRGYNEQFF.

V and J are TRBV20-1 and TRBJ1-1; the D gene TCRdb calls, TRBD1, cannot be checked with no DNA. The CDR3 length is 15 residues. Germline V gene data show CDR1 as DFQATT and CDR2 as SNEGSKA (reference sequence). The CDR3 protein is CSARVGGAPGTEAFF.